This is a list of T cell receptor beta chains from one sample in a study of cytomegalovirus exposure and HLA in healthy donors. Here immunoSEQ multiplex PCR was the method, and the copy in TCRdb shows in-frame clones only, minus some. The sample contains some 140,000 clones, more than 75% of which appear only once. Material for sequencing was PBMCs. Source of these receptors: a woman aged 40 to 55 in good health and CMV-seropositive. The CDR3 runs from the conserved cysteine through the conserved F or W. Fields, in order: J gene, V gene, D gene, clone size, CDR3 protein, CDR3 DNA. D genes are given only for firm matches. Clone size is not always given. Where it is, it says once, few, many or a class for expanded clones.

j_call: TRBJ1-1; v_call: TRBV18; d_call: -; clone_size: few; cdr3_aa: CASSPRGGGIGAEAFF; cdr3_nt: TGTGCCAGCTCACCACGGGGCGGGGGTATCGGAGCTGAAGCTTTCTTT
j_call: TRBJ2-6; v_call: TRBV27; d_call: TRBD1; clone_size: -; cdr3_aa: CASSRITGVTGANVLTF; cdr3_nt: TGTGCCAGCAGCCGAATAACAGGGGTTACTGGGGCCAACGTCCTGACTTTC
j_call: TRBJ2-1; v_call: TRBV11-2; d_call: TRBD1; clone_size: -; cdr3_aa: CASSHQTGTGSNEQFF; cdr3_nt: TGTGCCAGCAGCCACCAAACCGGGACAGGGAGCAATGAGCAGTTCTTC
j_call: TRBJ1-4; v_call: TRBV19; d_call: -; clone_size: -; cdr3_aa: CASTGDRVTNEKLFF; cdr3_nt: TGTGCCAGTACCGGAGACCGCGTTACTAATGAAAAACTGTTTTTT
j_call: TRBJ1-5; v_call: TRBV27; d_call: TRBD1; clone_size: -; cdr3_aa: CASRQGGNQPQHF; cdr3_nt: TGTGCCAGTAGACAGGGGGGGAATCAGCCCCAGCATTTT
j_call: TRBJ2-1; v_call: TRBV6-1; d_call: -; clone_size: -; cdr3_aa: CASSETRRDEQFF; cdr3_nt: TGTGCCAGCAGTGAAACTAGACGGGATGAGCAGTTCTTC
j_call: TRBJ2-1; v_call: TRBV7-2; d_call: TRBD2; clone_size: -; cdr3_aa: CASSIAGGLPYNEQFF; cdr3_nt: TGTGCCAGCAGCATAGCGGGAGGTCTGCCATACAATGAGCAGTTCTTC
j_call: TRBJ1-4; v_call: TRBV13; d_call: -; clone_size: -; cdr3_aa: CASSLGVRYRYEKLFF; cdr3_nt: TGTGCCAGCAGCTTAGGCGTTCGGTACAGATATGAAAAACTGTTTTTT
j_call: TRBJ2-7; v_call: TRBV7-8; d_call: TRBD2; clone_size: -; cdr3_aa: CASSKRLAGVSYEQYF; cdr3_nt: TGTGCCAGCAGTAAACGACTAGCGGGAGTTTCCTACGAGCAGTACTTC
j_call: TRBJ2-4; v_call: TRBV30; d_call: -; clone_size: -; cdr3_aa: CAWKRTSNIQYF; cdr3_nt: TGTGCCTGGAAGCGGACCTCTAACATTCAGTACTTC
j_call: TRBJ1-1; v_call: TRBV14; d_call: -; clone_size: -; cdr3_aa: CASSERSMNTEAFF; cdr3_nt: TGTGCCAGCAGCGAGAGGTCAATGAACACTGAAGCTTTCTTT
j_call: TRBJ2-7; v_call: TRBV2; d_call: TRBD2; clone_size: -; cdr3_aa: CASTREASVSYEQYF; cdr3_nt: TGTGCCAGCACTCGGGAGGCTAGCGTCTCCTACGAGCAGTACTTC
j_call: TRBJ2-3; v_call: TRBV20-1; d_call: -; clone_size: -; cdr3_aa: CSAPVTDTQYF; cdr3_nt: TGCAGTGCTCCGGTAACAGATACGCAGTATTTT
j_call: TRBJ2-7; v_call: TRBV6-1; d_call: -; clone_size: -; cdr3_aa: CASSEEGGSLYEQYF; cdr3_nt: TGTGCCAGCAGTGAAGAAGGGGGTTCCCTCTACGAGCAGTACTTC
j_call: TRBJ2-1; v_call: TRBV14; d_call: TRBD2; clone_size: -; cdr3_aa: CASSHRPKLLAGTSHKHEQFF; cdr3_nt: TGTGCCAGCAGCCATCGACCCAAGTTATTGGCCGGGACTAGCCATAAACATGAGCAGTTCTTC
j_call: TRBJ2-5; v_call: TRBV30; d_call: -; clone_size: -; cdr3_aa: CAWSAPVFGGEETQYF; cdr3_nt: TGTGCCTGGAGTGCCCCGGTTTTTGGAGGGGAAGAGACCCAGTACTTC
j_call: TRBJ2-5; v_call: TRBV6-5; d_call: TRBD2; clone_size: -; cdr3_aa: CASSLRLAGRETQYF; cdr3_nt: TGTGCCAGCAGTTTACGACTAGCGGGGCGAGAGACCCAGTACTTC
j_call: TRBJ2-2; v_call: TRBV6-7; d_call: -; clone_size: -; cdr3_aa: CASSYTGTNTGELFF; cdr3_nt: TGTGCCAGCAGTTACACCGGGACGAACACCGGGGAGCTGTTTTTT
j_call: TRBJ2-2; v_call: TRBV10-1; d_call: TRBD1; clone_size: -; cdr3_aa: CASSPDRGLTGELFF; cdr3_nt: TGCGCCAGCAGTCCGGACAGGGGGCTGACCGGGGAGCTGTTTTTT
j_call: TRBJ2-1; v_call: TRBV5-1; d_call: TRBD2; clone_size: -; cdr3_aa: CASSLGLAGVNEQFF; cdr3_nt: TGCGCCAGCAGCTTGGGTCTAGCGGGAGTCAATGAGCAGTTCTTC
j_call: TRBJ2-5; v_call: TRBV6-6; d_call: TRBD2; clone_size: -; cdr3_aa: CASSYSNGGDETQYF; cdr3_nt: TGTGCCAGCAGTTACTCGAACGGGGGGGACGAGACCCAGTACTTC
j_call: TRBJ2-7; v_call: TRBV18; d_call: -; clone_size: few; cdr3_aa: CASSPQGGAYEQYF; cdr3_nt: TGTGCCAGCTCACCCCAGGGGGGAGCCTACGAGCAGTACTTC
j_call: TRBJ2-2; v_call: TRBV25-1; d_call: TRBD1; clone_size: -; cdr3_aa: CASSESRGLTGELFF; cdr3_nt: TGTGCCAGCAGTGAATCCAGGGGGCTTACCGGGGAGCTGTTTTTT
j_call: TRBJ2-3; v_call: TRBV2; d_call: TRBD2; clone_size: -; cdr3_aa: CASSEDLAGGSMTDTQYF; cdr3_nt: TGTGCCAGCAGTGAAGACCTAGCGGGAGGGTCAATGACAGATACGCAGTATTTT
j_call: TRBJ1-3; v_call: TRBV9; d_call: -; clone_size: once; cdr3_aa: CASSVGGEGRHTIYF; cdr3_nt: TGTGCCAGCAGCGTAGGAGGAGAAGGCCGACACACCATATATTTT
j_call: TRBJ2-2; v_call: TRBV15; d_call: -; clone_size: once; cdr3_aa: CATSRDYITGELFF; cdr3_nt: TGTGCCACCAGCAGGGACTATATCACCGGGGAGCTGTTTTTT
j_call: TRBJ1-2; v_call: TRBV28; d_call: -; clone_size: -; cdr3_aa: CASSLPQGSNYGYTF; cdr3_nt: TGTGCCAGCAGTTTACCCCAGGGATCTAACTATGGCTACACCTTC
j_call: TRBJ2-7; v_call: TRBV2; d_call: -; clone_size: -; cdr3_aa: CASSGHYEQYF; cdr3_nt: TGTGCCAGCAGTGGACACTACGAGCAGTACTTC
j_call: TRBJ2-2; v_call: TRBV27; d_call: -; clone_size: -; cdr3_aa: CATIQDTGELFF; cdr3_nt: TGTGCCACAATACAGGACACCGGGGAGCTGTTTTTT
j_call: TRBJ2-5; v_call: TRBV5-1; d_call: -; clone_size: once; cdr3_aa: CASSKSGIGQETQYF; cdr3_nt: TGCGCCAGCAGCAAGTCGGGGATCGGCCAAGAGACCCAGTACTTC
j_call: TRBJ1-1; v_call: TRBV5-6; d_call: -; clone_size: -; cdr3_aa: CASSLPGGMTEAFF; cdr3_nt: TGTGCCAGCAGCTTACCGGGGGGGATGACTGAAGCTTTCTTT
j_call: TRBJ2-5; v_call: TRBV7-8; d_call: -; clone_size: -; cdr3_aa: CASSLQLYPRKETQYF; cdr3_nt: TGTGCCAGCAGCTTACAACTTTACCCGAGGAAAGAGACCCAGTACTTC